Sequencing of this TCR beta chain was carried out in a study of cytomegalovirus exposure and HLA in healthy donors (dated by TCRdb to about 2017). Regarding the complete study: An earlier analysis of several hundred of the donors reported about 300 Gb of sequence data and around 120 million unique TCR beta sequences obtained from about 179 million T cells. The study aimed to test whether signatures of past pathogen exposure could be identified by cataloging public T cell receptors. Of the roughly 400 genotyped donors, approximately 83% fell in the genetic ancestry cluster associated with self-reported Caucasian donors. Using immunosequencing, the study profiled T cell repertoires from 550 to 750 subjects and related those repertoires to cytomegalovirus serostatus. All discovery cohort repertoires had been generated on a single sequencing platform. An early release that covered around 590 HLA-typed donors contained approximately 320 gigabases of sequencing data and 70 million to 100 million unique TCR sequences. Typing coverage differed by locus: A, B, C, DRB1 and DQB1 were typed in roughly 620-630 donors, DQA1 in about 560, DPA1 in some 600, and DPB1 in approximately 450. Along with the roughly 670-subject first cohort, a separate validation cohort of some 130 different subjects was used. The study combined high-throughput TCR immunosequencing, statistical association of individual TCRs with disease status, and machine learning to predict cytomegalovirus infection status. Across 398 genotyped donors of the cohort, an average of about 200,000 unique TCR beta nucleotide sequences per donor were sequenced, and approximately 19% of those sequences were non-productive. A later analysis re-analyzed previously published TCR beta repertoires from roughly 600 donors and added high-resolution HLA genotyping to study TCR occurrence patterns. In an earlier analysis of 500 to 650 of the donors, high-throughput TCR beta sequencing was used to judge whether each TCR beta V gene segment behaved as functional or pseudogenic. Several DR-DQ haplotypes were treated as single units for association and clustering because of strong linkage in the cohort. A later genetic analysis took genome-wide SNP genotypes for about 55% of the 666 donors and used that subset as a discovery cohort. Alongside the repertoire data, information on donor age, sex, ethnicity and CMV serostatus was compiled. Rather than drawing on any new phenotypic data, the later analysis identified candidate immune exposures from TCR beta sequences and the way those sequences occurred across donors. Class I and class II HLA loci were covered by the typing at four-digit resolution.

The library came from the immunoSEQ multiplex PCR assay. For the multiplex PCR, a mixture combining 60 forward primers for TCR Vbeta segments and 13 reverse primers for TCR Jbeta segments was used. A multiplex PCR assay on genomic DNA amplified the CDR3 region of rearranged TCR beta genes. Amplified TCR beta libraries were sequenced as 87-base-pair reads on the Illumina HiSeq System. The study's processing was this. A later analysis counted tens of millions of unique TCR beta chains across the 500 to 850 repertoires, and 9.5 million to 11 million of these chains were shared by at least two donors. Raw reads were error-corrected and collapsed into unique sequences by a nearest-neighbor algorithm in which closely related sequences were merged to remove PCR and sequencing errors. V, D and J gene segments were assigned by aligning CDR3 sequences to IMGT reference sequences. For a sequence to be retained, at least a six-nucleotide match to both a V gene segment and a J gene segment was required. Rearrangements were classified as productive when the CDR3 lacked stop codons and remained in frame with V and J, and all other rearrangements were classified as non-productive. Following IMGT convention, CDR3 was defined as the stretch from the second conserved V-encoded cysteine to the conserved J-encoded phenylalanine. The earlier analysis of about 640 of the donors excluded any sequence lacking an unambiguous match to a single V gene segment. An earlier analysis of about 590 of the donors classified V segments as functional when productive rearrangements were above 56.7% and as segregating when the standard deviation between donors was above 5%. A statistical classification framework was built to diagnose cytomegalovirus status from the catalog of TCR beta chain sequences. A later analysis assigned V and J genes by comparing TCR nucleotide sequences with IMGT/GENE-DB human TR gene sequences. A later analysis assigned CDR3 sequences and most-parsimonious VDJ recombination scenarios with the TCRdist pipeline. A later analysis defined each TCR beta chain by its CDR3 amino acid sequence plus V-gene family, and excluded reads lacking a unique V-gene family. As a way to deal with suspected cross-contamination and a sequencing artifact, a later analysis dropped 450 to 600 nucleotide sequences that were highly shared and had low generation probability. For each public chain, a later analysis derived a clonal expansion index from normalized ranks of inferred template counts within each repertoire. Generation probabilities in a later analysis came from a VDJ recombination model fitted to out-of-frame rearrangements, and those results were checked against IGoR. Hypergeometric tests were used in a later analysis to score TCR-TCR, TCR-HLA and TCR-CMV co-occurrence, with a repertoire-size bias correction applied to the TCR pairs. A later analysis estimated false discovery rates by permuting HLA or CMV assignments 20 times. In a later analysis, co-occurring TCRs were grouped using DBSCAN, and TCRdist sequence similarity was added for clustering within HLA-allele-positive subsets. Repertoires with fewer than 30,000 or more than 120,000 public chains, plus five repertoires with anomalous nucleotide sharing, were excluded from co-occurrence clustering. TCRdb limited this immuneACCESS table to in-frame rearrangements with V and J called. A share of clones is missing; checked studies link under half to unresolved V genes, and the rest is unexplained. That table furnishes V, J and clone size, whereas the DNA furnished D and trimming. A total of around 150,000 clones appear in this sample, roughly 83% of them only once. The biggest ten clones account for 3.5% of the sample.

General conclusions and limits of the study: In a later analysis, 15,000 to 20,000 TCR beta sequences were associated with specific HLA alleles at a false discovery rate of 0.05. In a later analysis, HLA-associated TCR beta chains were found to be more clonally expanded and to have lower generation probabilities than equally common non-associated chains. Broadly in line with IMGT annotations, most TCR beta V segments showed up in productive rearrangements about 90% or about 30% of the time in an earlier analysis of approximately 640 of the donors. Because counts were too low, 15 or so rarely observed V segments, including chromosome 9 orphons, were excluded from the earlier analysis of fewer than 650 of the donors. The sequencing pipeline was judged likely to have produced a cluster of highly shared sequence variants as a technical artifact. A later analysis found that TCR association rates varied across HLA loci, with DRB1 alleles showing the most associated TCRs and HLA-C alleles the fewest. The cohort was sequenced for TCR beta chains only, and without alpha or paired-chain data the features that could be detected were limited. According to a later analysis, most CMV-associated TCR beta chains appeared to be HLA-restricted, and the HLA associations seemed to be driven largely by CMV exposure. Most TCR sequences were seen in very few donors, while some public TCRs were found in many individuals. When HLA alleles, especially DR and DQ, strongly co-occurred, TCR associations were difficult to assign to individual alleles. The presence/absence analyses assumed that sequencing depth was roughly uniform across donors, and that assumption may not be true. Some IMGT-functional V segments, including TRBV6-2 and TRBV6-3, could not be told apart with the 87-base-pair reads, so those segments were excluded. It was suggested by the authors that the approach could potentially be generalized to other disease states and immunological phenotypes. V-gene and J-gene trimming of TCR beta chains was associated with a missense DCLRE1C variant in a later genetic analysis, and the association was replicated in an independent cohort. In a later analysis, several top co-occurrence clusters were reported to appear linked to parvovirus B19, influenza, CMV and Epstein-Barr virus. HLA typing was unavailable for some donors at each locus, so association tests used only the typed subset. A total of 150 or so TCR beta chains were listed by the study as associated with cytomegalovirus. A further reported finding was that TCR beta sequences accurately predicted the HLA-A and HLA-B alleles for most subjects in the first cohort. Correlated functional status among segregating V segments might reflect linkage disequilibrium, but an unknown experimental factor could not be ruled out. The classifier was reported to diagnose cytomegalovirus status with high specificity and sensitivity in both the original cohort and the validation cohort. Immune exposure information for the cohort was limited to CMV serostatus. According to a later genetic analysis, donors in an Asian-associated ancestry cluster had fewer N-insertions in productive TCRs than the approximately 690-donor mean. In vitro tests confirmed that a few of the cytomegalovirus-associated TCR beta chains recognize cytomegalovirus antigens.

With regard to this clone: It lacks a known antigen. There are no base qualities to consult, and no much larger clone falls within one base.

There are 15 amino acids in the CDR3, from cysteine to phenylalanine inclusive. Kept here is only the CDR3 DNA, which spans 45 bases and is read in frame from base 1. Trimming takes 4 bases off V and 2 bases off J; junction bases not matched to a gene: 6. Reading the germline V gene (reference sequence) gives CDR1 MNHEY and CDR2 SMNVEV. The cohort comprised around 700 healthy bone marrow donors. Cohort members were all nominally healthy when sampled, although unrecorded immune exposures were likely present. Of the 666 cohort members, approximately 290 had a positive CMV serostatus and 352 had a negative one, while no CMV serostatus was recorded for the donor. Every donor gave a peripheral blood sample, and the peripheral blood mononuclear cells from that sample were used for TCR beta sequencing. Genomic DNA extraction from the blood cell samples was performed with the Qiagen DNeasy Blood Extraction Kit.

The sequence joins TRBV27 to TRBJ1-2; TRBD1 fits 8 bases in the junction. The sequence derives from a human donor in good health. Sequenced: PBMCs. The DNA reads TGTGCCAGCAGTTCACCGGACAGGGCGAACTATGGCTACACCTTC. Translated, it reads CASSSPDRANYGYTF.